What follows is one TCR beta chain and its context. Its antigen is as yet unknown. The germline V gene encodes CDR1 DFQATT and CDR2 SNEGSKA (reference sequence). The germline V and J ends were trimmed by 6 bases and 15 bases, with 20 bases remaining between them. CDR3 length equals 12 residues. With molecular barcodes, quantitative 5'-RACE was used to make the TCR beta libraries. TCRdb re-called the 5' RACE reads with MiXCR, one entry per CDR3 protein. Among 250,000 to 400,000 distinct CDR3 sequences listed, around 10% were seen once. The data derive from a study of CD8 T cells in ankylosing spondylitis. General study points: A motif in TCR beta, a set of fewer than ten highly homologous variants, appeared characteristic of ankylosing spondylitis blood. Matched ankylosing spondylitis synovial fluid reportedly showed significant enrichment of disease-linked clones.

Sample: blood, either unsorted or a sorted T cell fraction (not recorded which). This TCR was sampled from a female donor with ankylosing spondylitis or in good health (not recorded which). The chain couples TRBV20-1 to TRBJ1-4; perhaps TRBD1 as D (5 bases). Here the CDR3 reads CSAAARVESLFF. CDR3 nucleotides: TGCAGTGCGGCCGCCAGGGTCGAAAGCTTGTTTTTT.